This paragraph covers one TCR beta chain sequence. The antigen is not known. The sample is drawn from a study of OX40 agonist ivuxolimab in advanced cancers. At the level of the study: Patients in the trial were receiving intravenous ivuxolimab every 2 weeks, at doses of 0.01 to 10 mg/kg.

Assay: immunoSEQ multiplex PCR; the TCRdb copy retains only in-frame clones and omits some. This table has 55,000 to 80,000 clones, about 80% appearing once. The study's findings and limits: With doses of 0.1 to 3.0 mg/kg, CD4+ and CD8+ blood T cells had undergone clonal expansion by week 6. Averaging showed that CD8+ T cells had more expanded clones than CD4+ did.

The CDR3 length is 16 residues. The germline V gene encodes CDR1 SGHDT and CDR2 YYEEEE. V was clipped by 3 bases and J by 4 bases, with 17 bases between them. This receptor was taken from an adult with an advanced solid tumor such as melanoma, head and neck, liver or kidney cancer. The source material was CD4+ or CD8+ T cells sorted from blood, sampled in a trial of the OX40 agonist ivuxolimab. J is TRBJ1-5 and V is TRBV5-6; D remains ambiguous. In DNA, the CDR3 is TGTGCCAGCAGCTGGCGTGGGGATATAGGGAATCAGCCCCAGCATTTT. Residues: CASSWRGDIGNQPQHF.